Given below is one TCR beta chain in context. Antigen: not known. Trimming took off 10 bases at V and 5 bases at J, with 24 bases between the two ends. The germline V gene encodes CDR1 SGHRS and CDR2 YFSETQ. This CDR3 has 15 residues. The sample is drawn from a study of Graves' ophthalmopathy and Graves' hyperthyroidism. Study-level findings and limits: With a specificity of just over 72% and a sensitivity of about 69%, the model predicted ophthalmopathy progression.

For repertoire sequencing, the TCR beta CDR3 regions were amplified from RNA transcripts. The authors performed first-round RT-PCR with HTBI primers and then a second-round multiplex PCR. TCRdb called the multiplex PCR reads again in MiXCR, with one record for every CDR3 protein. Among about 590,000 distinct CDR3 sequences listed, approximately 37% were seen once. Source material: peripheral blood or thyroid tissue (not recorded which). This sequence joins TRBV5-1 and TRBJ1-1; D is ambiguous. The sequence came from an adult man with Graves' hyperthyroidism. The CDR3 region has the DNA TGCGCCGCGGCGCCGGGTTCCTGGTCGGGGACTGAAGCTTTCTTT. It yields the protein CAAAPGSWSGTEAFF.